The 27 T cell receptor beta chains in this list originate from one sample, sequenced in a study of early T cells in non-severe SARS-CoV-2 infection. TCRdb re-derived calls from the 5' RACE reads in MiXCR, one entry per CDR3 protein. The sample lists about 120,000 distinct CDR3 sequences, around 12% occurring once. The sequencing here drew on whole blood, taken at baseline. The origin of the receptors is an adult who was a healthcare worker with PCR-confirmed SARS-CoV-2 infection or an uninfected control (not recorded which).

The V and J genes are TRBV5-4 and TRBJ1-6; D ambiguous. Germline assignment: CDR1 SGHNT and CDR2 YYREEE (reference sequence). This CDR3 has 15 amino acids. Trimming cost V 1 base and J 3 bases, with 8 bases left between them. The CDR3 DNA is TGTGCCAGCAGCTTGATGGACGGCTATAATTCACCCCTCCACTTT. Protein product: CASSLMDGYNSPLHF.

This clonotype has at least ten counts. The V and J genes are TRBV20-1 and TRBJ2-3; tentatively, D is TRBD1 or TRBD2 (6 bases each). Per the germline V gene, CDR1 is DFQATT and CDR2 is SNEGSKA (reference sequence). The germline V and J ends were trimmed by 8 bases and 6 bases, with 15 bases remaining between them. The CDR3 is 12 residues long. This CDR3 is CSWTTQGDTQYF. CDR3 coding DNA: TGCAGTTGGACTACCCAGGGGGATACGCAGTATTTT.

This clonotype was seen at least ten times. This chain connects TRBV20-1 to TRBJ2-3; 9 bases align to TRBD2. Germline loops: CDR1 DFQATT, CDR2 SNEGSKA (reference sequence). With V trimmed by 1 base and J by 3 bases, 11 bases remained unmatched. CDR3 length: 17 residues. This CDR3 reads CSARGAAGGLRTDTQYF. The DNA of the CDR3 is TGCAGTGCTAGAGGAGCAGCGGGGGGACTTAGAACAGATACGCAGTATTTT.

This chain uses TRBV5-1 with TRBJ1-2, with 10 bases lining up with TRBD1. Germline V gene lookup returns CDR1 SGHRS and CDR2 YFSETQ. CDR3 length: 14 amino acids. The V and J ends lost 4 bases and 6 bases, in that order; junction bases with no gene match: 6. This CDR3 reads CASSRGQGNDGYTF. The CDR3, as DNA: TGCGCCAGCAGCCGGGGACAGGGGAACGATGGCTACACCTTC. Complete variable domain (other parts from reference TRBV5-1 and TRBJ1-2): KAGVTQTPRYLIKTRGQQVTLSCSPISGHRSVSWYQQTPGQGLQFLFEYFSETQRNKGNFPGRFSGRQFSNSRSEMNVSTLELGDSALYLCASSRGQGNDGYTFGSGTRLTVV.

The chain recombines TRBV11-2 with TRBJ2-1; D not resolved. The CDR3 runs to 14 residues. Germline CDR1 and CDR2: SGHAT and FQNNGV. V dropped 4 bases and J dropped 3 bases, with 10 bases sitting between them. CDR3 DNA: TGTGCCAGCAGCTACTCTTGGGACTACAATGAGCAGTTCTTC. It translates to CASSYSWDYNEQFF.

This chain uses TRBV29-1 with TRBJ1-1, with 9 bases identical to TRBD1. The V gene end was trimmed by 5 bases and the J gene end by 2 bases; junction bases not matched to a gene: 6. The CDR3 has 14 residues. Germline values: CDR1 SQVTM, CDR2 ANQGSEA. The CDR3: CSVIQGARNTEAFF. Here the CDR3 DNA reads TGCAGCGTTATACAGGGGGCCCGAAACACTGAAGCTTTCTTT.

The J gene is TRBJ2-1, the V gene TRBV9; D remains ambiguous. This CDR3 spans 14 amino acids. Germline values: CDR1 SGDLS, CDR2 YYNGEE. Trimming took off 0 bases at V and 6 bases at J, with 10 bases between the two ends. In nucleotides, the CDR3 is TGTGCCAGCAGCGTAGACCCTTACTTCAATGAGCAGTTCTTC. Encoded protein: CASSVDPYFNEQFF.

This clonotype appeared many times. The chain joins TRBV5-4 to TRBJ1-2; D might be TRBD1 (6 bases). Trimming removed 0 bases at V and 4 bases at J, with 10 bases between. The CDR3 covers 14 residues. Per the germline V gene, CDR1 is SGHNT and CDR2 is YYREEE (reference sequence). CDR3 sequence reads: CASSLDRDSYGYTF. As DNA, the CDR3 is TGTGCCAGCAGCTTGGACAGGGACTCCTATGGCTACACCTTC.

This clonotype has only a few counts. CDR3 sequence reads: CASGQHTEAFF. Here the CDR3 DNA reads TGTGCCAGCGGTCAGCACACTGAAGCTTTCTTT. The chain couples TRBV28 to TRBJ1-1; D is undetermined. The CDR3 has 11 residues. Trimming took 8 bases from V and 3 from J, leaving 7 bases between them. In germline, CDR1 is MDHEN, CDR2 SYDVKM.

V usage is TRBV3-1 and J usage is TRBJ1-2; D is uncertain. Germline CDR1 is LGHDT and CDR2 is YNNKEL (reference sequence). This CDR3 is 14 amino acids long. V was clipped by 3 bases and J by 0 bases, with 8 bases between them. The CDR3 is CASSQNLANYGYTF. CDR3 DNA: TGTGCCAGCAGCCAGAATCTCGCTAACTATGGCTACACCTTC.

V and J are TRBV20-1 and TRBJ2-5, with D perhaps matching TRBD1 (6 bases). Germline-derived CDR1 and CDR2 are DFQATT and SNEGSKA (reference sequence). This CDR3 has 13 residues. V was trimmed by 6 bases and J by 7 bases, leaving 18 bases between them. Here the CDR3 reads CSAQGQGTGTQYF. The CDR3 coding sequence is TGCAGTGCGCAGGGGCAGGGGACGGGGACCCAGTACTTC.

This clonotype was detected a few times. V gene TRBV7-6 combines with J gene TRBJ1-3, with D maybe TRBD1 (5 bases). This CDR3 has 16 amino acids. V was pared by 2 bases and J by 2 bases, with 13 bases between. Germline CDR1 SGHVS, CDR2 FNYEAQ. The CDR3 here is CASSLSGREAGNTIYF. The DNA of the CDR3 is TGTGCCAGCAGCTTATCTGGCAGGGAGGCTGGAAACACCATATATTTT.

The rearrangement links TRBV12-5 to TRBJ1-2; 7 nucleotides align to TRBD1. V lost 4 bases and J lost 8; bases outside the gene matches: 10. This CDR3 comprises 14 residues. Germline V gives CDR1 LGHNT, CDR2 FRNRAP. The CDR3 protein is CASGSPRRGQGYTF. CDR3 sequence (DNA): TGTGCTAGTGGTTCCCCCCGGAGGGGGCAAGGCTACACCTTC.

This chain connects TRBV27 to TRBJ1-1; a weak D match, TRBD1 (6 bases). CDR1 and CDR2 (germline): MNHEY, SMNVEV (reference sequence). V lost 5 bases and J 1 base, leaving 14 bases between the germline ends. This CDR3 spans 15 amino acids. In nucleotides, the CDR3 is TGTGCCAGCAGTCCGATTGGACAGCCGAACACTGAAGCTTTCTTT. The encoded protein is CASSPIGQPNTEAFF.

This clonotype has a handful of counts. The CDR3 sequence: CASSASPGTVSGQYF. Here the CDR3 DNA reads TGTGCCAGCAGCGCTAGCCCAGGGACCGTCTCAGGGCAGTACTTC. This chain uses TRBV7-8 with TRBJ2-7; the D gene could be TRBD1 or TRBD2 (5 bases each). The CDR3 runs to 15 residues. The V gene's germline CDR1 is SGHVS and CDR2 FQNEAQ. Trimming took off 5 bases at V and 9 bases at J, with 23 bases between the two ends.

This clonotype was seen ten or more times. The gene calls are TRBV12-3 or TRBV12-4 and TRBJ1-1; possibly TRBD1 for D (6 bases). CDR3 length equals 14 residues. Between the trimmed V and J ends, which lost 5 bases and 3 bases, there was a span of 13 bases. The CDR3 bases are TGTGCCAGCAGTAGTCTAGGGGGGGACACTGAAGCTTTCTTT. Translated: CASSSLGGDTEAFF.

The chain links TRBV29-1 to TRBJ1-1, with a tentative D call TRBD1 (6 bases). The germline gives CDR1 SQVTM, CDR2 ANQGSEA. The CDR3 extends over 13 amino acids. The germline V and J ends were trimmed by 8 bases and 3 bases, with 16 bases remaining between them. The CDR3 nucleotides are TGCAGCTGGACGAACAGGGCGGACACTGAAGCTTTCTTT. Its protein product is CSWTNRADTEAFF.

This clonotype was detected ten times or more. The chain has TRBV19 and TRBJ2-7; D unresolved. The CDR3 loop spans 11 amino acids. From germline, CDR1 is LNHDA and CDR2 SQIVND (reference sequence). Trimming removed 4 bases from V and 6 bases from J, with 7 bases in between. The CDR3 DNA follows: TGTGCCAGTAGTACGGGTGCCGAGCAGTACTTC. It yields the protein CASSTGAEQYF.

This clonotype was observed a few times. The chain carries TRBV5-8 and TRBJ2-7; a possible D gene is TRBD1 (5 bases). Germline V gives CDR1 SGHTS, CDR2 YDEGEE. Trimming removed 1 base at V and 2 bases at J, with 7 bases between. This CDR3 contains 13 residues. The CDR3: CASSLTGPYEQYF. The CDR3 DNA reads TGTGCCAGCAGCTTGACAGGCCCCTACGAGCAGTACTTC. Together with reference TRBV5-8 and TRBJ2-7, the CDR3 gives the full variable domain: EAGVTQSPTHLIKTRGQQATLRCSPISGHTSVYWYQQALGLGLQFLLWYDEGEERNRGNFPPRFSGRQFPNYSSELNVNALELEDSALYLCASSLTGPYEQYFGPGTRLTVT.

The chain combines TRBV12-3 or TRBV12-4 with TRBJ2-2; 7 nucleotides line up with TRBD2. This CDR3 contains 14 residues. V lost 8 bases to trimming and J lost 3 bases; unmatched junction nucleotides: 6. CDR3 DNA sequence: TGTGCCAGCCTCAGCGGGGAAGACACCGGGGAGCTGTTTTTT. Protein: CASLSGEDTGELFF.

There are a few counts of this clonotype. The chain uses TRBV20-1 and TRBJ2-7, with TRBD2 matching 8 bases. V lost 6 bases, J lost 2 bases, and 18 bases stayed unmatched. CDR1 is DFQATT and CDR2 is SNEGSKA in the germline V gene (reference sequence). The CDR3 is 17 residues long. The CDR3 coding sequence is TGCAGTGCCCCCGCCTCGGCGGGAGGATTTGGGACCTACGAGCAGTACTTC. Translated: CSAPASAGGFGTYEQYF.

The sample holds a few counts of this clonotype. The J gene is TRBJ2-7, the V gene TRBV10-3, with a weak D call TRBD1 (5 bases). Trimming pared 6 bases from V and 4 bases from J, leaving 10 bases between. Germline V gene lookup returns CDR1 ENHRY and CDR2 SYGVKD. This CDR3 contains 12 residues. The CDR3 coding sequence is TGTGCCATCAGCTCAGGGTTTTACGAGCAGTACTTC. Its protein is CAISSGFYEQYF.

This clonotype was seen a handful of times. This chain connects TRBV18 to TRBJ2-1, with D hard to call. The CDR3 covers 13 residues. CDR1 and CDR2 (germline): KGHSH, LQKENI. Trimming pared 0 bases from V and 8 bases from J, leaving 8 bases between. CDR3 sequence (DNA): TGTGCCAGCTCACCACCAGTGGTCGATGAGCAGTTCTTC. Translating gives CASSPPVVDEQFF.

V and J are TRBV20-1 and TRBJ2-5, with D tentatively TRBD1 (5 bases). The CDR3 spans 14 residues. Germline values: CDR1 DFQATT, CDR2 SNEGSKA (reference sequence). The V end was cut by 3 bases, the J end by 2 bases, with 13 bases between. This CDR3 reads CSASHPDRQETQYF. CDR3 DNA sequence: TGCAGTGCTAGCCACCCCGACAGACAAGAGACCCAGTACTTC.

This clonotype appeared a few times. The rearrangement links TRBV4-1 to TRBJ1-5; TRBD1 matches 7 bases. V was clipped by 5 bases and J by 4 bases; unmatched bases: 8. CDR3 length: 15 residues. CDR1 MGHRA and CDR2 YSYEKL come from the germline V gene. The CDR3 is CASSETGPTNQPQHF. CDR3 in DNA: TGCGCCAGCAGCGAGACAGGGCCTACAAATCAGCCCCAGCATTTT.

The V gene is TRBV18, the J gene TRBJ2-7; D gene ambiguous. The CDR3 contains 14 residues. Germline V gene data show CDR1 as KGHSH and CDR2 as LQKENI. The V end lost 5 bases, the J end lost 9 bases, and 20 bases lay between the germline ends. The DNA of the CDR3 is TGTGCCAGCTCATTATATAGTGTGGGTTCTGCGCAGTACTTC. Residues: CASSLYSVGSAQYF. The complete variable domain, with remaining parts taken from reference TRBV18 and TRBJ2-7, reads NAGVMQNPRHLVRRRGQEARLRCSPMKGHSHVYWYRQLPEEGLKFMVYLQKENIIDESGMPKERFSAEFPKEGPSILRIQQVVRGDSAAYFCASSLYSVGSAQYFGPGTRLTVT.

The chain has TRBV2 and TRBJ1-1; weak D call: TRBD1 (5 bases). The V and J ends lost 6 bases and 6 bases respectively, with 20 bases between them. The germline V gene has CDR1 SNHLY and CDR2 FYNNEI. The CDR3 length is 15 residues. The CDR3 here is CASSEWRQGAPEAFF. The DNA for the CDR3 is TGTGCCAGCAGCGAGTGGAGGCAGGGAGCACCTGAAGCTTTCTTT.